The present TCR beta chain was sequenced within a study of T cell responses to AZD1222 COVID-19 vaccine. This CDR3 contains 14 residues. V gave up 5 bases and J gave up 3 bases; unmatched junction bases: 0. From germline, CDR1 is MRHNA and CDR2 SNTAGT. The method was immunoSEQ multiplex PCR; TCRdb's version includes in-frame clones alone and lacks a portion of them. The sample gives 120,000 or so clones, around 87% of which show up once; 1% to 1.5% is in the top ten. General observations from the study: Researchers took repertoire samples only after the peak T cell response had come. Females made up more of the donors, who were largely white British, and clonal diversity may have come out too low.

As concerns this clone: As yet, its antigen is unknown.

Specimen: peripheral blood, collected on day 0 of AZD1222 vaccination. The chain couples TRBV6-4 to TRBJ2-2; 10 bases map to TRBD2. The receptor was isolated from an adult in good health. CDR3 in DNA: TGTGCCAGCAGTCTAGCGGGGGACACCGGGGAGCTGTTTTTT. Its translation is CASSLAGDTGELFF.